This T cell receptor (beta chain) was observed in a study of blood T cell repertoires in COVID-19. There are 14 residues in the CDR3. Clones were sequenced by immunoSEQ multiplex PCR, and TCRdb holds only the in-frame ones, with some missing. Here the sample spans roughly 200,000 clones, around 90% being singletons. The V gene is TRBV21-1, the J gene TRBJ2-1; the D call TRBD2 from the table was never checked on the DNA. TRBV21-1 is reported as a pseudogene. Sample: peripheral blood. This sequence was found in a young man with active or convalescent COVID-19. CDR3 amino acids: CASLGTSFFNEQFF. CDR3 DNA sequence: TGTGCCTCGCTCGGGACTAGCTTCTTCAATGAGCAGTTCTTC.